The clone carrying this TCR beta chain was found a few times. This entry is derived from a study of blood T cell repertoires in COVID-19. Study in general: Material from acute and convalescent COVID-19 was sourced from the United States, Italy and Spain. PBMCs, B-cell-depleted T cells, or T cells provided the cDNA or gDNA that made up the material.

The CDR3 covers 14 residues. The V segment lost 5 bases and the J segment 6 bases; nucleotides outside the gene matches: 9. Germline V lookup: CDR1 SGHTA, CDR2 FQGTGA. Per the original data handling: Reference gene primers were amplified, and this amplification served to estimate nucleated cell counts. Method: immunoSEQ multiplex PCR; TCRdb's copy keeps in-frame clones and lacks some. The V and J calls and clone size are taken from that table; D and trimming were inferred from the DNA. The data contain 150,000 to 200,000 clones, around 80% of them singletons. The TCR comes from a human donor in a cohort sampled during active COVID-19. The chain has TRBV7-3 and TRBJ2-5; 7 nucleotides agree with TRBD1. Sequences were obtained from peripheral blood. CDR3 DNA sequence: TGTGCCAGCAGCCTAGGGGGCGGGTTGCAGACCCAGTACTTC. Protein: CASSLGGGLQTQYF. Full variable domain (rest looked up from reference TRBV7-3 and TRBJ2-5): GAGVSQTPSNKVTEKGKYVELRCDPISGHTALYWYRQSLGQGPEFLIYFQGTGAADDSGLPNDRFFAVRPEGSVSTLKIQRTERGDSAVYLCASSLGGGLQTQYFGPGTRLLVL.